The T cell receptor (beta chain) under discussion was sequenced for a study of identical twins. Findings of the study overall: Invariant populations such as MAIT and iNKT cells could partly muddle zero-insertion analyses.

This clonotype has at least ten counts. What it binds is not known. Each CDR3 protein gets one entry after TCRdb re-called the 5' RACE reads with MiXCR. In the table there are approximately 500,000 distinct CDR3 sequences, less than 25% of which are singletons. These data are also associated with another study on T cells expressing NK-cell markers. In that study: It was from sorted CD3+CD56+NKG2C+, CD3+CD56+NKG2C- and CD3+CD56-NKG2C+ T cells that TCR beta repertoires came. An anti-gamma-delta TCR antibody restricted sorting to alpha-beta TCR T cells in several experiments.

This TCR came from a woman between 18 and 29 years old in good health. The specimen sequenced was CD4+ T cells sorted from blood.

As DNA, the CDR3 is TGCGCCAGCAGCCGGGGACAGGGGGCCCCAGATACGCAGTATTTT. As protein: CASSRGQGAPDTQYF. The chain couples TRBV5-1 to TRBJ2-3; 12 bases fit TRBD1. V was clipped by 4 bases and J by 4 bases; unmatched bases: 4. Germline V lookup: CDR1 SGHRS, CDR2 YFSETQ. The CDR3 spans 15 residues.